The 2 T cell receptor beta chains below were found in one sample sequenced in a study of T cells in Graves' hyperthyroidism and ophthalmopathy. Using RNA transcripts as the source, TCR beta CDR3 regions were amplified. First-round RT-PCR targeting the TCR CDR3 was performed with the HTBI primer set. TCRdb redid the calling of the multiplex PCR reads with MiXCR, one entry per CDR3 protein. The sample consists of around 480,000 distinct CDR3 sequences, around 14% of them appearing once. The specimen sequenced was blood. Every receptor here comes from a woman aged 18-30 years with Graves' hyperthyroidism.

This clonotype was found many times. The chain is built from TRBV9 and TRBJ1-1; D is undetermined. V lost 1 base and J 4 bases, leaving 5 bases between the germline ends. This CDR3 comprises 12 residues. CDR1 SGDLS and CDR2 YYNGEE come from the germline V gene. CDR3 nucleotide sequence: TGTGCCAGCAGCGTACGGGGCACTGAAGCTTTCTTT. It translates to CASSVRGTEAFF.

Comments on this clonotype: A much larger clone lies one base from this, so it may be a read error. The CDR3 is CAGNGQGGFGSGNTIYF. The CDR3 DNA is TGTGCCGGCAATGGACAGGGAGGGTTCGGATCTGGAAACACCATATATTTT. The chain is built from TRBV12-3 or TRBV12-4 and TRBJ1-3; 8 positions match TRBD1. J was trimmed by 1 base and V by 11 bases; bases with no gene match: 16. The CDR3 extends over 17 amino acids.